The sequence of this T cell receptor (beta chain) was determined in a study of cytomegalovirus exposure and HLA in healthy donors. General observations from the study: Using the classifier, cytomegalovirus status was reportedly diagnosed with high specificity and sensitivity. It was taken for granted in presence/absence analyses that sequencing depth across donors was roughly uniform. Follow-up analysis found HLA locus-dependent TCR association rates, highest for DRB1 and lowest for HLA-C.

Primers: 60 Vbeta forward and 13 Jbeta reverse. Produced via immunoSEQ multiplex PCR; TCRdb's table is partial and in-frame only. Here the sample spans 160,000 or so clones, roughly 75% being singletons. The CDR3 runs to 16 residues. CDR1 and CDR2 from the germline V gene are LGHNA and YSLEER. Comments on this clone: The antigen is unknown. At one end, the junction sequence differs from germline, possibly due to a read error.

Healthy bone marrow donors made up the cohort. This TCR derives from a man aged 40-50 years in good health and CMV-seronegative. The material sequenced was PBMCs. The chain recombines TRBV4-3 with TRBJ2-1; 10 bases align to TRBD2. The CDR3 region is CASSQDLSSGRGERFF. The CDR3 DNA is TGCGCCAGCAGCCAAGATCTCTCTAGCGGGAGAGGTGAGCGGTTCTTC.